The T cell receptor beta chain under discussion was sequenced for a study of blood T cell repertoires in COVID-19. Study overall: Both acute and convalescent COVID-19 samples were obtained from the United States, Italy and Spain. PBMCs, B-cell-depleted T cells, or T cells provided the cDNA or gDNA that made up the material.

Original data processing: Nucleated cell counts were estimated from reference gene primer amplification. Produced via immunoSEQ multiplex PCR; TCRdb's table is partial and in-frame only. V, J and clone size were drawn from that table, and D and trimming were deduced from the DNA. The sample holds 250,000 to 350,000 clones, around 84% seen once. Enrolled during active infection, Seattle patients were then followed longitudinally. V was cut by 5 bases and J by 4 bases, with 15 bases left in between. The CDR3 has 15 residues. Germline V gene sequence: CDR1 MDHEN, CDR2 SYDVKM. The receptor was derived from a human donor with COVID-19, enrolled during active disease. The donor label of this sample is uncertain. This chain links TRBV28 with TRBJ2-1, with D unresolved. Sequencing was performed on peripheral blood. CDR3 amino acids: CASSPPGSLYNEQFF. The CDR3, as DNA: TGTGCCAGCAGTCCTCCCGGGTCTTTATACAATGAGCAGTTCTTC.